Listed below are T cell receptor beta chains from one sample, sequenced in a study of control samples from healthy donors and cancer patients. The assay was immunoSEQ multiplex PCR, and TCRdb's table has in-frame clones only and misses some. The table includes 100,000 or so clones, about 80% detected once. Source material: blood. The receptors were gathered from a woman between 50 and 59 years old in good health. The CDR3 runs from the conserved cysteine through the conserved F or W. The D gene is left open where the match is weak. Clone size, where shown, is once, few, many, or a class for clones that have expanded.

TRBJ2-5 . TRBD2 TRBV7-2 CASSWRLAVEETQYF TGTGCCAGCAGCTGGAGACTAGCGGTAGAAGAGACCCAGTACTTC
TRBJ1-3 . TRBD1 TRBV6-6 CASSPDRGRVAGNTIYF TGTGCCAGCAGTCCCGACAGGGGGCGGGTGGCTGGAAACACCATATATTTT
TRBJ2-2 . . TRBV5-6 CASSSVTLNTGELFF TGTGCCAGCAGCTCGGTAACTTTGAACACCGGGGAGCTGTTTTTT
TRBJ1-3 . . TRBV5-1 CASAEGSGSGNTIYF TGCGCCAGTGCCGAGGGTAGTGGCTCTGGAAACACCATATATTTT
TRBJ2-1 . TRBD2 TRBV30 CAFRRLAGGGNEQFF TGTGCCTTTCGGAGGCTAGCGGGAGGTGGCAATGAGCAGTTCTTC
TRBJ2-3 . TRBD2 TRBV2 CASLRDGGRDTDTQYF TGTGCCAGCCTAAGGGACGGCGGGAGGGACACAGATACGCAGTATTTT
TRBJ2-5 . . TRBV29-1 CGGRGGAKTQYF TGCGGAGGACGGGGAGGTGCGAAGACCCAGTACTTC
TRBJ2-7 . TRBD2 TRBV29-1 CSVGKASGINYEQYF TGCAGCGTTGGAAAGGCTAGCGGGATAAACTACGAGCAGTACTTC
TRBJ2-7 . TRBD1 TRBV5-6 CASSLGQGLSYEQYF TGTGCCAGCAGCTTGGGACAGGGGCTATCCTACGAGCAGTACTTC
TRBJ1-3 . . TRBV30 CAWSGATRGNTIYF TGTGCCTGGAGTGGGGCTACCAGAGGAAACACCATATATTTT
TRBJ1-1 once TRBD1 TRBV29-1 CSVGTGLATEAFF TGCAGCGTTGGGACAGGGCTGGCAACTGAAGCTTTCTTT
TRBJ2-3 . TRBD2 TRBV27 CASSLLWSRTSGGSTDTQYF TGTGCCAGCAGTTTATTATGGAGCAGGACTAGCGGGGGGTCGACAGATACGCAGTATTTT
TRBJ1-6 . . TRBV5-4 CASSPGPSSYNSPLHF TGTGCCAGCAGCCCGGGACCAAGCTCCTATAATTCACCCCTCCACTTT
TRBJ2-7 . . TRBV7-9 CASSLAQGVQYF TGTGCCAGCAGCTTAGCGCAGGGAGTCCAGTACTTC
TRBJ2-3 . . TRBV20-1 CSAPRADTQYF TGCAGTGCTCCGCGCGCAGATACGCAGTATTTT
TRBJ2-5 once . TRBV5-5 CASRFQGEETQYF TGTGCCAGCAGGTTTCAGGGAGAGGAGACCCAGTACTTC
TRBJ1-4 . . TRBV7-3 CASSLTGSAANEKLFF TGTGCCAGCAGCTTAACGGGTTCCGCGGCTAATGAAAAACTGTTTTTT
TRBJ2-7 . . TRBV29-1 CSVDSGFHEQYF TGCAGCGTTGATTCCGGGTTCCACGAGCAGTACTTC
TRBJ2-7 few . TRBV2 CASSEDLSSYEQYF TGTGCCAGCAGTGAAGATCTAAGCTCCTACGAGCAGTACTTC
TRBJ1-4 few . TRBV19 CASSARVGNEKLFF TGTGCCAGTAGTGCTCGTGTAGGGAATGAAAAACTGTTTTTT
TRBJ1-5 . . TRBV7-2 CASSAVQGSSQPQHF TGTGCCAGCAGCGCAGTCCAGGGTAGCAGCCAGCCCCAGCATTTT
TRBJ2-1 . . TRBV5-1 CASSGGLLNEQFF TGCGCCAGCAGCGGCGGACTCCTCAATGAGCAGTTCTTC
TRBJ1-1 . . TRBV4-2 CASSVNLGGPGTEAFF TGTGCCAGCAGCGTAAATCTTGGTGGTCCCGGGACTGAAGCTTTCTTT
TRBJ2-5 . . TRBV9 CASSAQGFQETQYF TGTGCCAGCAGCGCGCAGGGTTTTCAAGAGACCCAGTACTTC
TRBJ2-5 . . TRBV28 CASSFRTAETQYF TGTGCCAGCAGTTTTAGGACGGCGGAGACCCAGTACTTC
TRBJ1-3 . . TRBV10-3 CAISDPDASNTIYF TGTGCCATCAGTGATCCAGACGCATCAAACACCATATATTTT
TRBJ2-7 . . TRBV6-5 CASRPGNSYEQYF TGTGCCAGCAGGCCCGGGAACTCCTACGAGCAGTACTTC
TRBJ1-1 . . TRBV5-4 CASSSPVMNTEAFF TGTGCCAGCAGCTCCCCGGTCATGAACACTGAAGCTTTCTTT
TRBJ1-2 . TRBD1 TRBV28 CASKIGTGTIGYTF TGTGCCTCCAAAATCGGGACAGGGACGATTGGCTACACCTTC
TRBJ1-1 few . TRBV27 CASSWQENTEAFF TGTGCCAGCAGTTGGCAGGAGAACACTGAAGCTTTCTTT
TRBJ2-5 once . TRBV5-1 CASSPEVGSTQYF TGCGCCAGCAGCCCCGAGGTGGGCTCGACCCAGTACTTC
TRBJ2-7 . TRBD2 TRBV6-2/TRBV6-3 CASSYSGLGRQEQYF TGTGCCAGCAGTTACTCGGGACTAGGACGTCAAGAGCAGTACTTC
TRBJ1-2 . TRBD1 TRBV5-4 CASSLGQGVNYGYTF TGTGCCAGCAGCTTGGGACAGGGCGTCAACTATGGCTACACCTTC
TRBJ2-7 . . TRBV5-1 CASSSKPGYEQYF TGCGCCAGCAGCTCAAAACCAGGGTACGAGCAGTACTTC
TRBJ2-7 once . TRBV29-1 CSVANSGYEQYF TGCAGCGTTGCAAACAGTGGGTACGAGCAGTACTTC
TRBJ1-1 . . TRBV21-1 CASSEQDQYTEAFF TGTGCCAGCAGCGAACAGGACCAATACACTGAAGCTTTCTTT
TRBJ1-6 . TRBD1 TRBV19 CASSVKGQNNSPLHF TGTGCCAGTAGTGTAAAGGGACAGAATAATTCACCCCTCCACTTT
TRBJ1-6 . . TRBV6-5 CATSGTGNSPLHF TGTGCCACGTCCGGGACGGGTAATTCACCCCTCCACTTT
TRBJ2-1 . TRBD2 TRBV29-1 CSVDQLAVGNEQFF TGCAGCGTTGATCAACTAGCGGTGGGGAATGAGCAGTTCTTC
TRBJ2-3 . TRBD2 TRBV4-2 CASSQVSGGATDTQYF TGTGCCAGCAGCCAAGTGAGCGGGGGGGCAACAGATACGCAGTATTTT
TRBJ2-3 . . TRBV29-1 CSVEVVTDTQYF TGCAGCGTTGAAGTAGTCACAGATACGCAGTATTTT
TRBJ1-4 . TRBD1 TRBV30 CAWRRTGPKEKLFF TGTGCCTGGAGAAGGACAGGACCAAAGGAAAAACTGTTTTTT
TRBJ2-2 . . TRBV19 CASRPGTAYTGELFF TGTGCCAGTAGACCCGGGACGGCATACACCGGGGAGCTGTTTTTT
TRBJ1-1 once . TRBV5-1 CASSFSGTEAFF TGCGCCAGCAGCTTCTCGGGCACTGAAGCTTTCTTT
TRBJ2-1 . . TRBV30 CAWTFSSYNEQFF TGTGCCTGGACTTTTAGCTCCTACAATGAGCAGTTCTTC
TRBJ2-7 . TRBD1 TRBV4-3 CASSQAGTGPYEQYF TGCGCCAGCAGCCAAGCGGGGACAGGACCCTACGAGCAGTACTTC